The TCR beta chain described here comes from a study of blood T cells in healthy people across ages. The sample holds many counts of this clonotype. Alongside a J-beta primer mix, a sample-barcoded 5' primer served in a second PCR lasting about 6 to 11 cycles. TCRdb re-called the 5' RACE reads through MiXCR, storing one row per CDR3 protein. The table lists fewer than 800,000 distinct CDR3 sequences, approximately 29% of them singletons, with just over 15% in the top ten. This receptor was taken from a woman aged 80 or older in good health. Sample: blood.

The CDR3 loop reads CASSQTVYGYTF. As DNA, the CDR3 is TGTGCCAGCAGTCAGACAGTCTATGGCTACACCTTC. This chain links TRBV28 with TRBJ1-2; D perhaps matches TRBD1 (5 bases). Germline V lookup: CDR1 MDHEN, CDR2 SYDVKM. There are 12 residues in the CDR3. V was shortened by 5 bases and J by 4 bases, with 8 bases between the two germline ends.